This entry is about one T cell receptor beta chain. Its antigen remains unidentified. This sample is part of a study of T cell responses to AZD1222 COVID-19 vaccine. Broader study findings: Females outnumbered males among donors, who were mostly white British; clonal diversity was possibly underestimated. Just 6 or 7 people given AZD1222 tested seropositive at baseline. Repertoire samples came only from after the peak T cell response. Targeting of unmutated variant regions was reportedly seen in nearly half of spike-specific TCRs.

Profiling relied on immunoSEQ multiplex PCR, and the TCRdb table lists in-frame clones only, not all of them. This sample has 150,000 or so clones, with 75% to 90% found just once. This CDR3 comprises 15 residues. Germline V gene lookup returns CDR1 SGHRS and CDR2 YFSETQ. Trimming removed 0 bases at V and 5 bases at J, with 13 bases between. This clonotype was sampled from an adult who had recovered from COVID-19. The chain recombines TRBV5-1 with TRBJ2-3; D ambiguous. The sample was peripheral blood, taken after recovery from COVID-19. The CDR3 sequence is CASSLGGFRIDTQYF. In DNA, the CDR3 is TGCGCCAGCAGCTTGGGAGGCTTCCGCATAGATACGCAGTATTTT.